What follows describes a single T cell receptor beta chain. What it recognizes is unknown. The protocol was immunoSEQ multiplex PCR, while the TCRdb copy is restricted to in-frame clones and leaves out a portion. The sample has about 98,000 clones; 70% to 90% are singletons. The sample originates from a study of cytomegalovirus exposure and HLA in healthy donors. General study results and limits: For cytomegalovirus status, the classifier reportedly gave diagnoses with high specificity and sensitivity.

The germline gives CDR1 SGHDN, CDR2 FVKESK. With 4 bases clipped from V and 10 bases from J, the junction kept 9 bases outside the gene matches. The length of the CDR3 is 15 residues. This sequence was found in a woman younger than 45 in good health and CMV-seronegative. Sample: PBMCs. V gene TRBV14 combines with J gene TRBJ1-6, with 8 bases aligning to TRBD1. The CDR3 DNA is TGTGCCAGCAGCCGAGAACAGGGGGGAGGCTCACCCCTCCACTTT. Residues: CASSREQGGGSPLHF.